The next 15 T cell receptor beta chains were all read from a single sample in a study of cytomegalovirus exposure and HLA in healthy donors. Sequencing was performed with immunoSEQ multiplex PCR; in TCRdb, only in-frame clones are kept and a portion is missing. The sample comprises approximately 160,000 clones, around 85% of which are singletons, and 4.5% to 7% rests with the top ten. Sequenced material: PBMCs. The source of these receptors is a woman in her 30s in good health and CMV-seronegative.

V is TRBV2 and J is TRBJ2-1; 9 positions agree with TRBD2. Trimming removed 4 bases from V and 8 bases from J; junction bases left unmatched: 9. CDR1 SNHLY and CDR2 FYNNEI come from the germline V gene. This CDR3 spans 15 amino acids. This CDR3 is CASSVGGGARHEQFF. The CDR3 DNA reads as TGTGCCAGCAGTGTAGGCGGGGGGGCCCGCCATGAGCAGTTCTTC. Using reference TRBV2 and TRBJ2-1 for the parts outside the CDR3, the full variable domain is EPEVTQTPSHQVTQMGQEVILRCVPISNHLYFYWYRQILGQKVEFLVSFYNNEISEKSEIFDDQFSVERPDGSNFTLKIRSTKLEDSAMYFCASSVGGGARHEQFFGPGTRLTVL.

The rearrangement uses TRBV6-1 and TRBJ2-1; 7 bases fit TRBD2. The CDR3 covers 15 residues. Germline values: CDR1 MNHNS, CDR2 SASEGT. V trimming: 11 bases; J trimming: 0 bases; junction bases outside the gene matches: 10. CDR3 loop: CAPEGLLSSYNEQFF. As DNA, the CDR3 is TGTGCCCCAGAGGGACTACTAAGCTCCTACAATGAGCAGTTCTTC.

The rearrangement uses TRBV7-2 and TRBJ2-2; D is unclear. CDR1 is SGHTA and CDR2 is FQGNSA in the germline V gene. The V gene lost 5 bases and the J gene lost 10 bases, with 17 bases spanning the gap. The CDR3 has 14 residues. CDR3 amino acids: CASSPSFQTSELFF. In DNA form, the CDR3 reads TGTGCCAGCAGCCCAAGCTTTCAAACTTCGGAGCTGTTTTTT. Drawing the rest from reference TRBV7-2 and TRBJ2-2, the complete variable domain is GAGVSQSPSNKVTEKGKDVELRCDPISGHTALYWYRQSLGQGLEFLIYFQGNSAPDKSGLPSDRFSAERTGGSVSTLTIQRTQQEDSAVYLCASSPSFQTSELFFGEGSRLTVL.

The V and J genes are TRBV19 and TRBJ1-1, with D hard to call. The CDR3 totals 13 residues. The germline V gene encodes CDR1 LNHDA and CDR2 SQIVND (reference sequence). V was clipped by 3 bases and J by 0 bases, with 5 bases between them. The CDR3 loop reads CASSISLNTEAFF. The DNA for the CDR3 is TGTGCCAGTAGTATTTCTTTGAACACTGAAGCTTTCTTT.

The chain is built from TRBV4-2 and TRBJ1-5; 7 nucleotides agree with TRBD1. V was clipped by 4 bases and J by 3 bases; unmatched bases: 6. This CDR3 is built from 15 residues. Germline CDR1 and CDR2: LGHNA and YNFKEQ. The CDR3 protein is CASSLSGQNNQPQHF. In DNA form, the CDR3 reads TGTGCCAGCAGCCTATCGGGACAGAACAATCAGCCCCAGCATTTT.

The V call is TRBV9, the J call TRBJ2-7; 8 nucleotides align to TRBD1. Germline V gene sequence: CDR1 SGDLS, CDR2 YYNGEE. V was clipped by 7 bases and J by 7 bases; unmatched bases: 10. The CDR3 runs to 13 residues. The chain's CDR3 is CASGGQGSGEQYF. The DNA for the CDR3 is TGTGCCAGCGGCGGACAGGGTTCAGGGGAGCAGTACTTC.

The chain employs TRBV7-9 and TRBJ2-1; D may be TRBD2 (7 bases). The CDR3 is made up of 12 amino acids. The V and J ends lost 6 bases and 8 bases respectively, with 11 bases between them. Germline-derived CDR1 and CDR2 are SEHNR and FQNEAQ (reference sequence). The CDR3 loop reads CASSGGADEQFF. The DNA of the CDR3 is TGTGCCAGCAGTGGGGGGGCAGATGAGCAGTTCTTC. Full variable domain (rest looked up from reference TRBV7-9 and TRBJ2-1): DTGVSQNPRHKITKRGQNVTFRCDPISEHNRLYWYRQTLGQGPEFLTYFQNEAQLEKSRLLSDRFSAERPKGSFSTLEIQRTEQGDSAMYLCASSGGADEQFFGPGTRLTVL.

The genes are TRBV7-8 and TRBJ2-5, with 9 bases lining up with TRBD1. The V gene's germline CDR1 is SGHVS and CDR2 FQNEAQ. CDR3 size: 14 residues. Trimming removed 5 bases from V and 5 bases from J; junction bases left unmatched: 6. CDR3 sequence: CASSPGTGRETQYF. Written as DNA, the CDR3 is TGTGCCAGCAGCCCCGGGACAGGGCGGGAGACCCAGTACTTC.

The V and J genes are TRBV5-4 and TRBJ1-5; tentative D call: TRBD1 (5 bases). Trimming removed 1 base at V and 3 bases at J, with 14 bases between. CDR3 length: 16 amino acids. Germline V gene lookup returns CDR1 SGHNT and CDR2 YYREEE (reference sequence). CDR3: CASSLFVGPFNQPQHF. CDR3 coding DNA: TGTGCCAGCAGCTTGTTCGTGGGACCATTCAATCAGCCCCAGCATTTT.

V gene TRBV15 combines with J gene TRBJ1-1; a possible D gene is TRBD1 (5 bases). CDR3 length equals 15 residues. Per germline, CDR1 LNHNV and CDR2 YYDKDF (reference sequence). Trimming left V 2 bases short and J 9 bases short, with 19 bases between. This chain's CDR3 is CATSRPQGTPGQAFF. The CDR3 DNA follows: TGTGCCACCAGCAGACCCCAAGGGACCCCGGGCCAAGCTTTCTTT.

The chain links TRBV7-2 to TRBJ1-5; 10 bases match TRBD1. CDR1 SGHTA and CDR2 FQGNSA come from the germline V gene. The junction had 4 bases not matched to a gene; V was cut back by 4 bases and J by 7 bases. This CDR3 has 14 residues. In DNA form, the CDR3 reads TGTGCCAGCAGCTGGACAGGGGGTTGGCAGCCCCAGCATTTT. As protein: CASSWTGGWQPQHF.

The chain combines TRBV7-8 with TRBJ2-7, with 7 bases fitting TRBD2. The CDR3 has 18 residues. With 3 bases clipped from V and 9 bases from J, the junction kept 23 bases outside the gene matches. Germline values: CDR1 SGHVS, CDR2 FQNEAQ. In DNA form, the CDR3 reads TGTGCCAGCAGCTTCAATCCCCTGGAGGGACTCGGGGGGAAGGGGCAGTACTTC. Translation gives CASSFNPLEGLGGKGQYF.

This chain links TRBV27 with TRBJ2-3; D is ambiguous. V lost 3 bases and J 0 bases, leaving 10 bases between the germline ends. The germline V gene encodes CDR1 MNHEY and CDR2 SMNVEV (reference sequence). The CDR3 covers 15 residues. The CDR3 DNA follows: TGTGCCAGCAGTTTCTCGGTCCCTAGCACAGATACGCAGTATTTT. Protein: CASSFSVPSTDTQYF.

The chain couples TRBV27 to TRBJ1-1, with a possible D match to TRBD1 (6 bases). Looked up from germline, CDR1 is MNHEY and CDR2 is SMNVEV (reference sequence). Trimming stripped 4 bases from V and 1 base from J, with 10 bases between. This CDR3 is built from 14 residues. CDR3 in amino acids: CASSWQGKNTEAFF. The CDR3 DNA reads as TGTGCCAGCAGTTGGCAGGGGAAGAACACTGAAGCTTTCTTT.

This rearrangement joins TRBV6-5 to TRBJ2-3; 7 bases match TRBD2. The ends lost 6 bases at V and 4 bases at J; junction bases unmatched: 7. In germline, CDR1 is MNHEY, CDR2 SVGAGI. The CDR3 has 14 residues. The CDR3 coding sequence is TGTGCCAGCAGCCGCGGGAGTTGGGCAGATACGCAGTATTTT. Translated, it gives CASSRGSWADTQYF.